Below, one T cell receptor beta chain is given with its context. What it binds is unknown. This sample is part of a study of cytomegalovirus exposure and HLA in healthy donors. Overall study results and limits: For TCR beta chains, V- and J-gene trimming was later linked to a missense DCLRE1C variant. Sequence variants that were highly shared formed a cluster that was likely a sequencing artifact. Earlier results showed most TCR beta V segments being productive about 87% or about 30% of the time.

Germline V gives CDR1 LGHNA, CDR2 YNFKEQ. V lost 0 bases, J lost 0 bases, and 8 bases lay in between. The CDR3 totals 15 residues. Both 60 Vbeta primers and 13 Jbeta primers went into the PCR. Profiling relied on immunoSEQ multiplex PCR, and the TCRdb table lists in-frame clones only, not all of them. The sample gives roughly 100,000 clones, approximately 82% of which show up once; around 8.5% is in the top ten. The origin of this receptor is a man aged 35 to 55 in good health and CMV-seropositive. The V call is TRBV4-2, the J call TRBJ2-5; D remains ambiguous. The source material was PBMCs. CDR3 amino acids: CASSQDPSNQETQYF. The CDR3 nucleotides read TGTGCCAGCAGCCAAGATCCGTCTAACCAAGAGACCCAGTACTTC.